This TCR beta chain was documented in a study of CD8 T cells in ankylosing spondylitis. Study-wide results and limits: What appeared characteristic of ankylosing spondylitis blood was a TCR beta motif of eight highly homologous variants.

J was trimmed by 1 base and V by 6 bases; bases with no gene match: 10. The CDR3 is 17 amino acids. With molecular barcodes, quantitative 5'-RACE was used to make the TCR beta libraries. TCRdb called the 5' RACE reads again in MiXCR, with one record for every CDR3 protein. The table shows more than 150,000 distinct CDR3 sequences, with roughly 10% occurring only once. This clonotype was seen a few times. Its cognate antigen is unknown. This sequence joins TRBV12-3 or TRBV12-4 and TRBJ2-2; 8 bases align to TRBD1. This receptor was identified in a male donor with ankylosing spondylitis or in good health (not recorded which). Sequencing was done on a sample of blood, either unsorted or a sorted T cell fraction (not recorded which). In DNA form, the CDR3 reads TGTGCCAGCAGCGGACCGGGACAGGCCTTGAACACCGGGGAGCTGTTTTTT. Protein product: CASSGPGQALNTGELFF.